Listed below are T cell receptor beta chains from one sample, sequenced in a study of T cell responses to AZD1222 COVID-19 vaccine. Using immunoSEQ multiplex PCR, the repertoire was profiled, and TCRdb retains in-frame clones only, with some absent. The top ten clones hold about 9% of a sample with 150,000 to 190,000 clones, 75% to 90% of them seen once. The source was peripheral blood, collected 28 days after the second AZD1222 dose. Source of these receptors: an adult who received the AZD1222 COVID-19 vaccine. Both conserved end residues are part of each CDR3. Each record gives: clone size, CDR3 length, J gene, V gene, D gene, CDR3 protein, CDR3 DNA. The D gene is left open where the match is weak. Clone sizes are given selectively: once, few, many, or a class where the clone is expanded.

- 17 TRBJ2-7 TRBV7-2 TRBD2 CASSLVGGGDRSYEQYF TGTGCCAGCAGCTTAGTCGGGGGAGGGGACCGCTCCTACGAGCAGTACTTC
- 12 TRBJ2-7 TRBV10-3 - CAISDQGWEQYF TGTGCCATCAGTGACCAGGGTTGGGAGCAGTACTTC
- 14 TRBJ1-2 TRBV25-1 TRBD1 CASSESGTGGGYTF TGTGCCAGCAGTGAATCGGGGACAGGGGGAGGCTACACCTTC
- 19 TRBJ2-3 TRBV5-4 TRBD2 CASSLGGGGRAFSTDTQYF TGTGCCAGCAGCTTGGGAGGGGGCGGGAGGGCCTTTAGCACAGATACGCAGTATTTT
- 15 TRBJ2-1 TRBV6-5 TRBD2 CASSYTAGVYNEQFF TGTGCCAGCAGTTACACAGCGGGAGTTTACAATGAGCAGTTCTTC
- 13 TRBJ2-7 TRBV5-4 - CASSSRWRNEQYF TGTGCCAGCAGCTCCCGTTGGCGGAACGAGCAGTACTTC
- 14 TRBJ1-5 TRBV2 - CASSRGHNNQPQHF TGTGCCAGCAGCCGGGGACACAATAATCAGCCCCAGCATTTT
- 13 TRBJ1-5 TRBV30 - CAWSTGERQPQHF TGTGCCTGGAGTACCGGGGAACGGCAGCCCCAGCATTTT
- 13 TRBJ1-5 TRBV28 - CASSPVGPRTQHF TGTGCCAGCAGCCCCGTCGGACCTCGGACCCAGCATTTT
- 13 TRBJ2-7 TRBV28 - CASGQATSYEQYF TGTGCCAGCGGCCAGGCGACCTCCTACGAGCAGTACTTC
- 16 TRBJ2-3 TRBV18 TRBD2 CASSPGLAGGADTQYF TGTGCCAGCTCACCGGGACTAGCGGGAGGAGCAGATACGCAGTATTTT
- 13 TRBJ2-6 TRBV27 - CASSLSYLNVLTF TGTGCCAGCAGTTTATCTTACCTCAACGTCCTGACTTTC
- 11 TRBJ2-2 TRBV9 - CASSVGGELFF TGTGCCAGCAGCGTAGGGGGGGAGCTGTTTTTT
once 13 TRBJ2-3 TRBV5-1 - CASSLAVANTQYF TGCGCCAGCAGCTTGGCCGTCGCAAATACGCAGTATTTT
- 14 TRBJ2-7 TRBV6-6 TRBD2 CASSPLSGRGEQYF TGTGCCAGCAGTCCACTTAGCGGGAGGGGCGAGCAGTACTTC
- 15 TRBJ2-3 TRBV20-1 - CSASEDRASTDTQYF TGCAGTGCTAGTGAAGACCGTGCTAGCACAGATACGCAGTATTTT
- 20 TRBJ2-4 TRBV10-3 TRBD2 CAISEATGTSVGIAKNIQYF TGTGCCATCAGTGAGGCTACCGGGACTAGCGTCGGTATCGCCAAAAACATTCAGTACTTC
- 12 TRBJ1-4 TRBV27 - CASTRRGKKLFF TGTGCCAGCACCCGCCGAGGGAAAAAACTGTTTTTT
- 12 TRBJ2-1 TRBV18 - CASSPGWDEQFF TGTGCCAGCTCACCAGGCTGGGATGAGCAGTTCTTC
- 19 TRBJ2-3 TRBV7-9 TRBD1 CASSNRDRDTAISTDTQYF TGTGCCAGCAGCAACCGGGACAGGGACACGGCTATAAGCACAGATACGCAGTATTTT
- 14 TRBJ2-7 TRBV28 - CASSWSLPPYEQYF TGTGCCAGCAGTTGGTCGCTGCCCCCCTACGAGCAGTACTTC
- 17 TRBJ2-7 TRBV9 TRBD2 CASSETRRLADPYEQYF TGTGCCAGCAGCGAGACTCGACGACTAGCGGACCCCTACGAGCAGTACTTC
- 18 TRBJ2-6 TRBV28 TRBD1 CASSFIGQGSSGANVLTF TGTGCCAGCAGTTTCATAGGACAGGGGAGCTCTGGGGCCAACGTCCTGACTTTC
- 14 TRBJ1-3 TRBV27 - CASRERGSGNTIYF TGTGCCAGCAGGGAACGGGGGTCAGGAAACACCATATATTTT
- 11 TRBJ2-7 TRBV20-1 - CSAPDLYEQYF TGCAGTGCACCGGACCTCTACGAGCAGTACTTC
- 14 TRBJ1-6 TRBV6-2/TRBV6-3 TRBD1 CASSRGQGTSPLHF TGTGCCAGCAGTCGAGGACAGGGGACTTCACCCCTCCACTTT
- 13 TRBJ2-1 TRBV2 - CASTTFWGNEQFF TGTGCCAGCACCACCTTCTGGGGCAATGAGCAGTTCTTC
once 12 TRBJ2-1 TRBV6-5 - CASSSRGNEQFF TGTGCCAGCAGTTCTAGGGGCAATGAGCAGTTCTTC
- 14 TRBJ1-1 TRBV14 TRBD1 CASSSDRGRTEAFF TGTGCCAGCAGCTCGGACAGGGGGCGGACTGAAGCTTTCTTT
- 14 TRBJ1-5 TRBV10-3 - CATGPGAPNQPQHF TGTGCCACGGGGCCCGGGGCTCCCAATCAGCCCCAGCATTTT
- 16 TRBJ1-5 TRBV7-9 TRBD1 CASSSGTGAFNQPQHF TGTGCCAGCAGCTCGGGGACAGGGGCTTTCAATCAGCCCCAGCATTTT
- 15 TRBJ2-7 TRBV29-1 TRBD2 CSVPGLAGGQSEQYF TGCAGCGTGCCCGGACTAGCGGGAGGCCAGAGCGAGCAGTACTTC
- 12 TRBJ2-5 TRBV7-2 - CASSLDKETQYF TGTGCCAGCAGCTTAGACAAAGAGACCCAGTACTTC
- 15 TRBJ2-3 TRBV7-2 TRBD2 CASSSLGASGNTQYF TGTGCCAGCAGCTCCCTCGGGGCTAGCGGGAATACGCAGTATTTT
- 14 TRBJ2-3 TRBV6-2/TRBV6-3 - CASSDPGSTDTQYF TGTGCCAGCAGCGATCCGGGTAGCACAGATACGCAGTATTTT
- 14 TRBJ2-1 TRBV28 TRBD2 CASSTSGMGNEQFF TGTGCCAGCAGTACTAGCGGGATGGGGAATGAGCAGTTCTTC
- 14 TRBJ1-5 TRBV18 - CASSRDASNQPQHF TGTGCCAGCTCCCGGGACGCTAGCAATCAGCCCCAGCATTTT
once 16 TRBJ2-7 TRBV6-2/TRBV6-3 TRBD2 CASSYSFSGSYSEQYF TGTGCCAGCAGTTATTCCTTTAGCGGGAGTTACAGCGAGCAGTACTTC
- 16 TRBJ1-5 TRBV4-1 TRBD1 CASSQVGDRVRQPQHF TGCGCCAGCAGCCAAGTCGGCGACAGGGTACGCCAGCCCCAGCATTTT
- 18 TRBJ1-5 TRBV27 TRBD1 CASSPTTPGTGTRQPQHF TGTGCCAGCAGTCCAACTACCCCAGGGACAGGGACTCGTCAGCCCCAGCATTTT
- 16 TRBJ1-6 TRBV2 - CASNPLTGGNNSPLHF TGTGCCAGCAACCCACTGACAGGAGGGAATAATTCACCCCTCCACTTT
- 13 TRBJ1-1 TRBV7-3 - CASSLRGGTEAFF TGTGCCAGCAGCCTCCGGGGAGGCACTGAAGCTTTCTTT